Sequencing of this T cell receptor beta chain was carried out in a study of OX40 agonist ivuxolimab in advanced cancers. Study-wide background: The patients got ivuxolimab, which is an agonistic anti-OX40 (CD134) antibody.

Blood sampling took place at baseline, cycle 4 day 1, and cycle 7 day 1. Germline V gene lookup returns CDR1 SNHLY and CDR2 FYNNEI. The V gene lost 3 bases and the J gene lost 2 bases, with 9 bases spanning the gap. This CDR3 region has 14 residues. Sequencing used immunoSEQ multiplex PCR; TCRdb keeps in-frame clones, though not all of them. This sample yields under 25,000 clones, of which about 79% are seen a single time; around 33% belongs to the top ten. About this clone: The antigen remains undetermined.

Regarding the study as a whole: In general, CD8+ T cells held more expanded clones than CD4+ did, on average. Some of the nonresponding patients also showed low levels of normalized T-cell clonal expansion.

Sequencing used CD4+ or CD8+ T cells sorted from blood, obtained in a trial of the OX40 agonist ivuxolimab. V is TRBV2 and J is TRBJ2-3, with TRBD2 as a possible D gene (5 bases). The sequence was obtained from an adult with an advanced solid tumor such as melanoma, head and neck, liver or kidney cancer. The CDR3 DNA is TGTGCCAGCAGTGACGAGCGGTTCACAGATACGCAGTATTTT. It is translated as CASSDERFTDTQYF.